This T cell receptor (beta chain) was obtained from a study of shared clonotypes between healthy human individuals. Regarding this clone: Its antigen remains unidentified.

As originally analysed: Quality scores were absent from the junction-only immunoSEQ sequences, so filtering differed. Some clones are missing from TCRdb's copy, which holds only in-frame ones; the method was immunoSEQ multiplex PCR. For V, J and clone size, that table is used; D and trimming come from the DNA. The repertoire holds about 980,000 clones, with 76% as singletons. Study-level findings and limits: A small donor pool kept down the genetic and exposure-history diversity that was represented. An effect of sequencing depth on clonotype sharing among donors was expected.

CDR1 is MNHNY, CDR2 SVGAGI, per germline (reference sequence). The CDR3 runs to 14 residues. Trimming removed 5 bases at V and 7 bases at J, with 15 bases between. The sample was memory CD4+ T cells sorted from blood. Subset specified: CD45RA-negative fraction. V usage is TRBV6-6 and J usage is TRBJ1-5, with D possibly TRBD1 on 6 matching bases. The sequence derives from a man between 18 and 29 years old in good health. For the CDR3, the DNA is TGTGCCAGCAGTATTCAGGGGTCGGGACAGCCCCAGCATTTT. It translates to CASSIQGSGQPQHF.